These T cell receptor beta chains were read from a single sample in a study of technical replicates of blood from four donors. The repertoire was sequenced with immunoSEQ multiplex PCR; TCRdb's copy has only in-frame clones and lacks some. Here the sample spans 65,000 to 80,000 clones, just under 95% being singletons. The specimen sequenced was T cells isolated from PBMCs. The source of these receptors is a human donor in good health. Both conserved end residues are part of each CDR3. A D gene is named only where the DNA matches it firmly. Clone size is not always given. Where it is, it says once, few, many or a class for expanded clones.

v_gene	abundance	j_gene	d_gene	CDR3aa	CDR3nt
TRBV18	-	TRBJ1-5	-	CASSMQSNQPQHF	TGTGCCAGCTCAATGCAGTCCAATCAGCCCCAGCATTTT
TRBV11-3	-	TRBJ1-1	-	CASSWTGIVHTEAFF	TGTGCCAGCAGCTGGACGGGAATAGTTCATACTGAAGCTTTCTTT
TRBV6-1	once	TRBJ1-1	TRBD1	CASSEKWTGSWNTEAFF	TGTGCCAGCAGTGAAAAATGGACAGGTAGTTGGAACACTGAAGCTTTCTTT
TRBV5-1	-	TRBJ2-5	-	CASSPRWSEASETQYF	TGCGCCAGCAGCCCTCGGTGGAGCGAGGCTTCAGAGACCCAGTACTTC
TRBV30	-	TRBJ2-5	TRBD2	CACSAGTSKETQYF	TGTGCCTGTAGCGCCGGGACTAGCAAAGAGACCCAGTACTTC
TRBV7-2	-	TRBJ2-7	TRBD1	CASSPRGTGYYEQYF	TGTGCCAGCAGCCCGAGGGGGACAGGGTACTACGAGCAGTACTTC
TRBV7-3	-	TRBJ2-2	-	CASSLLGADTGELFF	TGTGCCAGCAGCTTATTGGGGGCGGACACCGGGGAGCTGTTTTTT
TRBV10-1	-	TRBJ1-1	-	CASSDRVATEAFF	TGCGCCAGCAGTGACAGGGTTGCCACTGAAGCTTTCTTT
TRBV4-1	-	TRBJ2-3	TRBD2	CASRGGLAGGADTQYF	TGCGCCAGCAGGGGGGGGTTAGCGGGGGGGGCAGATACGCAGTATTTT
TRBV6-4	-	TRBJ2-4	-	CASSDGARGNIQYF	TGTGCCAGCAGTGACGGGGCAAGGGGGAACATTCAGTACTTC
TRBV9	-	TRBJ2-2	-	CASSLGKVLGNTGELFF	TGTGCCAGCAGCTTAGGGAAGGTTTTGGGCAACACCGGGGAGCTGTTTTTT
TRBV6-1	-	TRBJ1-5	-	CASILQGRDNQPQHF	TGTGCCAGCATTCTCCAGGGGAGGGACAATCAGCCCCAGCATTTT
TRBV27	-	TRBJ1-2	-	CASSLNGGGDGYTF	TGTGCCAGCAGTTTAAACGGGGGAGGAGATGGCTACACCTTC
TRBV29-1	once	TRBJ2-5	-	CSVDGRYQETQYF	TGCAGCGTCGACGGCAGGTACCAAGAGACCCAGTACTTC
TRBV28	-	TRBJ2-3	TRBD1	CASSLVQGADTQYF	TGTGCCAGCAGTTTGGTCCAGGGGGCAGATACGCAGTATTTT
TRBV11-2	-	TRBJ1-3	-	CASSSHSPGTPRVDTIYF	TGTGCCAGCAGCTCCCACTCCCCCGGGACACCTCGCGTCGACACCATATATTTT
TRBV7-6	-	TRBJ2-1	-	CASSLVGGGLGNEQFF	TGTGCCAGCAGCTTAGTGGGTGGGGGCCTGGGCAATGAGCAGTTCTTC
TRBV19	-	TRBJ2-7	TRBD2	CASSRDGRRGTNYEQYF	TGTGCCAGTAGTAGGGACGGGAGGAGAGGGACCAACTACGAGCAGTACTTC
TRBV30	-	TRBJ2-5	-	CAWGQVEETQYF	TGTGCCTGGGGGCAGGTGGAAGAGACCCAGTACTTC
TRBV28	-	TRBJ2-7	TRBD2	CASNERENEQYF	TGTGCCAGCAATGAGCGGGAGAACGAGCAGTACTTC
TRBV10-1	-	TRBJ1-4	-	CASSESNWEDNEKLFF	TGCGCCAGCAGTGAGTCGAATTGGGAGGATAATGAAAAACTGTTTTTT
TRBV19	-	TRBJ1-3	-	CEQDFSGNTIYF	TGTGAACAAGACTTCTCTGGAAACACCATATATTTT
TRBV4-1	once	TRBJ2-7	-	CASSQVALIRTPPYEQYF	TGCGCCAGCAGCCAAGTGGCCCTTATCCGGACACCCCCCTACGAGCAGTACTTC
TRBV6-6	-	TRBJ1-1	-	CASSQPGTEAFF	TGTGCCAGCAGTCAACCGGGGACTGAAGCTTTCTTT
TRBV19	-	TRBJ1-1	-	CASSIPREGAFF	TGTGCCAGTAGTATCCCCAGGGAGGGGGCTTTCTTT
TRBV4-1	-	TRBJ2-5	TRBD2	CASRRFGTSVETQYF	TGCGCCAGCAGGAGATTCGGGACTAGCGTGGAGACCCAGTACTTC
TRBV29-1	-	TRBJ2-7	-	CSVDITGSYEQYF	TGCAGCGTTGATATCACAGGTTCCTACGAGCAGTACTTC